This entry features one T cell receptor beta chain sequence. This specimen belongs to a study of blood T cell repertoires in COVID-19. Study-level background: T cells, B-cell-depleted T cells, or PBMCs supplied cDNA or gDNA.

Enrolled through a virtual design, the participants were between about 18 and 89 years of age and came from approximately 25 US areas. Before being deemed recovered, Cohort 3 donors had two negative PCRs, clearance, or symptom resolution. The germline V gene encodes CDR1 MDHEN and CDR2 SYDVKM. CDR3 length: 16 residues. V lost 2 bases and J lost 0, with 13 bases in between. Original methodology: By means of reference gene primer amplification, nucleated cell counts were estimated. The table came from immunoSEQ multiplex PCR; TCRdb's copy has only in-frame clones and leaves some out. V, J and clone size are taken as reported in that table, and D and trimming were inferred from the DNA itself. The sample contains about 260,000 clones, around 90% of which appear only once.

Sequencing used PBMCs or T cells enriched from blood (not recorded which). The TCR comes from a woman in her 50s who had recovered from COVID-19. V and J are TRBV28 and TRBJ1-2; the D is unclear. In DNA form, the CDR3 reads TGTGCCAGCAGTTTAAGTCCGCGGGCGTCTAACTATGGCTACACCTTC. The encoded protein is CASSLSPRASNYGYTF.